The subject of this entry is one T cell receptor beta chain. Its antigen is currently unknown. Unique molecular identifiers were incorporated into the prepared TCRbeta library. One entry per CDR3 protein results from TCRdb running MiXCR on the PCR reads. Found here are hundreds of thousands of distinct CDR3 sequences, approximately 7.3% of them singletons; the top ten hold around 9.8%. These data are taken from a study of T-cell reconstitution after alpha-beta-depleted transplantation in children. Study observations and caveats: From surviving recipient T cells and thymic progenitors came the high day-60 TCRbeta diversity observed in some patients. Hyperexpanded clones declined; after one year, newly produced T cells mostly supplied diversity.

Germline values: CDR1 SGHDT, CDR2 YYEEEE. The CDR3 runs 15 residues. V lost 0 bases and J lost 8, with 14 bases in between. This chain links TRBV5-6 with TRBJ1-4; D possibly corresponds to TRBD1 (6 bases). This receptor was obtained from a female patient aged 2-10 years who had a stem cell transplant for Fanconi anemia, so the T cells may come from the graft donor. Sequences were derived from peripheral blood, sampled 360 days after TCRalphabeta/CD19-depleted stem cell transplant. The CDR3 nucleotides are TGTGCCAGCAGCTTGGAGGGCAGGGGACGGGAAAAACTGTTTTTT. Its protein is CASSLEGRGREKLFF.